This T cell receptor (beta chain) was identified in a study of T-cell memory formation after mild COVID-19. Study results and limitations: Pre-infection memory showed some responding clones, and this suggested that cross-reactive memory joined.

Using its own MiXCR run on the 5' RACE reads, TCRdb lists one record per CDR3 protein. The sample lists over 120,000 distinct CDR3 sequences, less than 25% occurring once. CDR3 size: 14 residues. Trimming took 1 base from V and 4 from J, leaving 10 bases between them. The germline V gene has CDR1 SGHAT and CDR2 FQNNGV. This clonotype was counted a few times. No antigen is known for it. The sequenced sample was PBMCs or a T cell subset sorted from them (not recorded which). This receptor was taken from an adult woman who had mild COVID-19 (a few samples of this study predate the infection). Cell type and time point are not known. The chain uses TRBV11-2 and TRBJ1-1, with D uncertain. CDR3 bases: TGTGCCAGCAGCTTAGTGGGGTTCGGCACTGAAGCTTTCTTT. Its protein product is CASSLVGFGTEAFF.